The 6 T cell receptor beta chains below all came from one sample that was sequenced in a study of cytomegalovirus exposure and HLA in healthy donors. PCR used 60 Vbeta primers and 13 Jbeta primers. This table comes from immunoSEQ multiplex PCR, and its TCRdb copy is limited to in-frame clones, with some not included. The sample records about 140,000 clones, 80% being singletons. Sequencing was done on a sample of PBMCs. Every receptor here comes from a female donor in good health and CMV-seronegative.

The CDR3 DNA is TGTGCCTGGAGTGGGCGCAGGGAAGGTAGCTCCTACGAGCAGTACTTC. This sequence encodes CAWSGRREGSSYEQYF. The chain couples TRBV30 to TRBJ2-7; a possible D gene is TRBD1 (5 bases). The CDR3 extends over 16 amino acids. CDR1 is GTSNPN, CDR2 SVGIG, per germline (reference sequence). V lost 1 base and J 0 bases, leaving 16 bases between the germline ends.

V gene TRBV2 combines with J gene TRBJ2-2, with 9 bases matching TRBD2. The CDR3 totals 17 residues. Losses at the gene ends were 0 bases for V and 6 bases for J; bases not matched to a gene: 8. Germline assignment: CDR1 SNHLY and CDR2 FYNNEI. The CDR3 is CASSEAFKAGGAGELFF. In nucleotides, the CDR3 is TGTGCCAGCAGTGAAGCTTTTAAAGCGGGGGGAGCCGGGGAGCTGTTTTTT.

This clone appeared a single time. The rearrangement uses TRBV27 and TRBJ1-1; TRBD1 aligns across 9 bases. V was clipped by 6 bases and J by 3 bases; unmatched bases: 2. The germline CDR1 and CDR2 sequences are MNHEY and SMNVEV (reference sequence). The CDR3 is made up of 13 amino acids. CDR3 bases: TGTGCCAGCAGGGGGACAGGGTACACTGAAGCTTTCTTT. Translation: CASRGTGYTEAFF.

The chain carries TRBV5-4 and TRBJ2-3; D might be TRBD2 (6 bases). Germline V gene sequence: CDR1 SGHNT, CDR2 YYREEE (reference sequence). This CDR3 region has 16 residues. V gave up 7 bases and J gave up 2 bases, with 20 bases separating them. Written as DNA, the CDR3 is TGTGCCAGCGCACGGGAAGGCGGGATTGTCACAGATACGCAGTATTTT. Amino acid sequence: CASAREGGIVTDTQYF. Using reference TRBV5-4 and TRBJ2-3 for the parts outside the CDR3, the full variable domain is ETGVTQSPTHLIKTRGQQVTLRCSSQSGHNTVSWYQQALGQGPQFIFQYYREEENGRGNFPPRFSGLQFPNYSSELNVNALELDDSALYLCASAREGGIVTDTQYFGPGTRLTVL.

DNA for the CDR3: TGCGCCAGCAGCCAAGAGGAGGACCCGAACACTGAAGCTTTCTTT. Protein product: CASSQEEDPNTEAFF. J is TRBJ1-1 and V is TRBV4-1; D gene unclear. Germline assignment: CDR1 MGHRA and CDR2 YSYEKL. Trimming stripped 0 bases from V and 1 base from J, with 9 bases between. CDR3 length: 15 residues.

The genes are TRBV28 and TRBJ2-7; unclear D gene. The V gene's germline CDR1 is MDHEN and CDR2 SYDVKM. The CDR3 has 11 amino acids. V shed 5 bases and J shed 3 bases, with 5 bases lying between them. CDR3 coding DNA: TGTGCCAGCAGTCCCAACTACGAGCAGTACTTC. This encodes CASSPNYEQYF.